The 17 T cell receptor beta chains in this list originate from one sample, sequenced in a study of CD8+ T cells in alopecia areata. Extraction and reverse transcription of RNA yielded cDNA as the sequencing template. Profiling relied on immunoSEQ multiplex PCR, and the TCRdb table lists in-frame clones only, not all of them. Of 70,000 or so clones listed, about three fifths were seen once; the top ten hold around a sixth. The sequencing here drew on CD8+ T cells sorted from blood, taken at week 0. The receptor source for this set is a human donor with alopecia areata.

The chain employs TRBV18 and TRBJ2-7; D perhaps matches TRBD1 (6 bases). The CDR3 runs 12 residues. The germline CDR1 and CDR2 sequences are KGHSH and LQKENI. V shed 9 bases and J shed 2 bases, with 11 bases lying between them. The CDR3 region is CASHRETYEQYF. CDR3 in DNA: TGTGCCAGTCACAGGGAGACCTACGAGCAGTACTTC.

This chain connects TRBV27 to TRBJ2-5; 12 nucleotides agree with TRBD2. In germline, CDR1 is MNHEY, CDR2 SMNVEV (reference sequence). This CDR3 spans 16 amino acids. Trimming cost V 5 bases and J 5 bases; bases outside gene matches: 9. The CDR3 coding sequence is TGTGCCAGCAGTCCCCGGGGACTAGCGGGCTCCGAGACCCAGTACTTC. It codes for CASSPRGLAGSETQYF.

This clone was seen a handful of times. This chain joins TRBV28 and TRBJ1-4, with TRBD1 matching 12 bases. The CDR3 covers 19 residues. Germline V gene lookup returns CDR1 MDHEN and CDR2 SYDVKM. The J segment lost 5 bases and the V segment lost 2 bases, leaving 12 bases of the junction unmatched. DNA of the CDR3: TGTGCCAGCAGTTTACGCCCCGGGACAGGGGGCTCCTCCAATGAAAAACTGTTTTTT. Translating it yields CASSLRPGTGGSSNEKLFF.

V usage is TRBV7-9 and J usage is TRBJ2-5; D may be TRBD2 (6 bases). Trimming pared 7 bases from V and 2 bases from J, leaving 14 bases between. CDR3 length equals 14 residues. The germline V gene encodes CDR1 SEHNR and CDR2 FQNEAQ (reference sequence). The CDR3, as DNA: TGTGCCAGCAACCGGGAGACAGAACAAGAGACCCAGTACTTC. Translating gives CASNRETEQETQYF.

This clone appeared once. The chain joins TRBV4-3 to TRBJ2-7; a possible D gene is TRBD2 (6 bases). The germline V gene encodes CDR1 LGHNA and CDR2 YSLEER. The CDR3 totals 12 residues. V was cut by 4 bases and J by 6 bases, with 10 bases left in between. The CDR3 sequence: CASSLDGGEQYF. CDR3 nucleotides: TGCGCCAGCAGCCTAGACGGGGGCGAGCAGTACTTC.

This clone has only a few counts. The gene calls are TRBV7-9 and TRBJ2-7; 9 bases are shared with TRBD1. Germline V gives CDR1 SEHNR, CDR2 FQNEAQ (reference sequence). The CDR3 is made up of 15 amino acids. Trimming at V came to 5 bases and at J to 3 bases, leaving 8 bases not matched to a gene. The chain's CDR3 is CASSHRQGDNYEQYF. The CDR3 DNA is TGTGCCAGCAGCCACAGACAGGGGGATAACTACGAGCAGTACTTC. The complete variable domain, with remaining parts taken from reference TRBV7-9 and TRBJ2-7, reads DTGVSQNPRHKITKRGQNVTFRCDPISEHNRLYWYRQTLGQGPEFLTYFQNEAQLEKSRLLSDRFSAERPKGSFSTLEIQRTEQGDSAMYLCASSHRQGDNYEQYFGPGTRLTVT.

The gene calls are TRBV6-5 and TRBJ2-2; 9 bases agree with TRBD1. Germline trimming cut 2 bases from V and 5 bases from J; bases unmatched to any gene: 3. This CDR3 region has 15 residues. Germline values: CDR1 MNHEY, CDR2 SVGAGI. The chain's CDR3 is CASSYRDRVTGELFF. The CDR3 DNA follows: TGTGCCAGCAGTTACCGGGACAGGGTAACCGGGGAGCTGTTTTTT.

The CDR3 region has the DNA TGTGCCAGCAGTTTACAGGGAAGTAGCACTGAAGCTTTCTTT. This translates into CASSLQGSSTEAFF. The chain couples TRBV27 to TRBJ1-1; perhaps TRBD1 as D (5 bases). Germline CDR1 and CDR2: MNHEY and SMNVEV (reference sequence). V lost 2 bases, J lost 4 bases, and 11 bases lay in between. This CDR3 is 14 amino acids long.

The chain recombines TRBV13 with TRBJ2-1; 7 nucleotides align to TRBD2. V shed 5 bases, J shed 6 bases, and the junction held 10 bases outside the gene matches. Germline loops: CDR1 PRHDT, CDR2 FYEKMQ (reference sequence). The CDR3 spans 15 residues. The CDR3 region is CASSPGTTNPNEQFF. CDR3 DNA: TGTGCCAGCAGCCCCGGGACTACCAATCCCAATGAGCAGTTCTTC.

The V call is TRBV6-5, the J call TRBJ2-3, with D possibly being TRBD1 (6 bases). V was pared by 2 bases and J by 2 bases, with 14 bases between. The germline gives CDR1 MNHEY, CDR2 SVGAGI. The CDR3 consists of 16 residues. CDR3 nucleotides: TGTGCCAGCAGTTACCCCGGACAGCTTCTCACAGATACGCAGTATTTT. Translation gives CASSYPGQLLTDTQYF.

This sequence joins TRBV7-6 and TRBJ1-1, with D perhaps matching TRBD1 (5 bases). Germline CDR1 SGHVS, CDR2 FNYEAQ. The CDR3 is 15 residues long. V dropped 4 bases and J dropped 1 base, with 13 bases sitting between them. The CDR3 region is CASSWPAGGNTEAFF. The CDR3, as DNA: TGTGCCAGCAGCTGGCCCGCGGGGGGGAACACTGAAGCTTTCTTT.

The chain has TRBV19 and TRBJ2-1; 9 bases map to TRBD2. J gave up 9 bases and V 3 bases, and 9 bases lay outside the gene matches. The germline gives CDR1 LNHDA, CDR2 SQIVND (reference sequence). CDR3 length: 15 amino acids. CDR3 region: CASSIGLAGEAEQFF. In nucleotides, the CDR3 is TGTGCCAGTAGTATTGGCTTAGCGGGAGAAGCTGAGCAGTTCTTC.

The CDR3 loop is CASSLQDSYEQYF. In DNA, the CDR3 is TGTGCCAGCAGCCTACAGGACAGCTACGAGCAGTACTTC. This chain connects TRBV5-6 to TRBJ2-7; D perhaps matches TRBD1 (6 bases). This CDR3 region has 13 residues. The germline CDR1 and CDR2 sequences are SGHDT and YYEEEE. V lost 4 bases and J 3 bases, leaving 11 bases between the germline ends.

The V and J genes are TRBV9 and TRBJ2-1; TRBD2 agrees at 10 bases. The CDR3 covers 17 residues. Unmatched junction bases numbered 12, after V lost 3 bases and J lost 6 bases. CDR1 SGDLS and CDR2 YYNGEE come from the germline V gene. The CDR3 sequence is CASSGLTTAGGFNEQFF. In DNA form, the CDR3 reads TGTGCCAGCAGCGGCTTGACAACAGCGGGAGGGTTCAATGAGCAGTTCTTC.

The V and J genes are TRBV28 and TRBJ2-5, with D unclear. This CDR3 comprises 16 residues. CDR1 and CDR2 from the germline V gene are MDHEN and SYDVKM. Deletions cut 2 bases from V and 0 bases from J, with 13 bases between. CDR3 protein: CASSLRLQEYQETQYF. The CDR3 nucleotides are TGTGCCAGCAGTTTACGCCTCCAGGAGTACCAAGAGACCCAGTACTTC.

This clone appeared a single time. This chain uses TRBV5-1 with TRBJ2-3, with 8 nucleotides matching TRBD2. The J segment lost 11 bases and the V segment lost 0 bases, leaving 8 bases of the junction unmatched. The CDR3 is 14 residues long. Germline V gene data show CDR1 as SGHRS and CDR2 as YFSETQ. CDR3 DNA: TGCGCCAGCAGCTTGGAGACTAGCGTACAGGAGCAGTATTTT. It codes for CASSLETSVQEQYF.

The chain uses TRBV5-4 and TRBJ1-2; the D is unclear. Per germline, CDR1 SGHNT and CDR2 YYREEE (reference sequence). Trimming left V 1 base short and J 1 base short, with 8 bases between. The CDR3 contains 14 residues. CDR3 bases: TGTGCCAGCAGCTTGTCAGGTTATAACTATGGCTACACCTTC. Translation gives CASSLSGYNYGYTF.